The clone carrying this T cell receptor (beta chain) was detected only a few times. Its matching antigen is unknown. These data originate in a study of vaccination and CD4 T cells after COVID-19. An Oncomine TCR Beta short-read assay was used to sequence the DNA from cultured CD4+ T cells. One entry per CDR3 protein, called by TCRdb with MiXCR from the PCR reads. In the table there are roughly 20,000 distinct CDR3 sequences, 62% of which are singletons. Treatment denoted: roughly 11-day PBMC culture with coronavirus spike peptide pools or control peptides (ViraFEST assay). For ViraFEST, peptide pools expanded antigen-specific T cells, after which the TCRs were sequenced. Negative selection purified CD4+ T cells after around ten days of culture. This sequence originates from a human donor who received a COVID-19 vaccine. The sample here was CD4+ T cells from blood, cultured in vitro, taken before SARS-CoV-2 vaccination.

The CDR3 protein is CSARYPNSEAFF. The DNA of the CDR3 is TGCAGTGCTAGGTATCCAAACTCTGAAGCTTTCTTT. This chain uses TRBV20-1 with TRBJ1-1; the D is unclear. CDR1 is DFQATT, CDR2 SNEGSKA, per germline (reference sequence). V dropped 3 bases and J dropped 6 bases, with 11 bases sitting between them. The CDR3 is 12 amino acids.